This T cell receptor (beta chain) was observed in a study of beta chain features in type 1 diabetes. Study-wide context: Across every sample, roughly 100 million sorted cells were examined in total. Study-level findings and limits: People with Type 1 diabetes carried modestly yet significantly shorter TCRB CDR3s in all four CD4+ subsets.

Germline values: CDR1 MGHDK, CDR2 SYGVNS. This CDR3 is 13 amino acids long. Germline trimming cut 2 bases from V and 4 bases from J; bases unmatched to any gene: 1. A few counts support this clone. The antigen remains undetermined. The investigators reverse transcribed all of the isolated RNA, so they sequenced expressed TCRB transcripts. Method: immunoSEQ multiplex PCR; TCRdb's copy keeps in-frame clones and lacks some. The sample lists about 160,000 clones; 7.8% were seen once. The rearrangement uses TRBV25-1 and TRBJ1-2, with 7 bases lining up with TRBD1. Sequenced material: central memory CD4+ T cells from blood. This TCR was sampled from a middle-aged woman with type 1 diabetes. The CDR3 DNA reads TGTGCCAGCAGTGAACCAGGGGGCTATGGCTACACCTTC. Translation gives CASSEPGGYGYTF.